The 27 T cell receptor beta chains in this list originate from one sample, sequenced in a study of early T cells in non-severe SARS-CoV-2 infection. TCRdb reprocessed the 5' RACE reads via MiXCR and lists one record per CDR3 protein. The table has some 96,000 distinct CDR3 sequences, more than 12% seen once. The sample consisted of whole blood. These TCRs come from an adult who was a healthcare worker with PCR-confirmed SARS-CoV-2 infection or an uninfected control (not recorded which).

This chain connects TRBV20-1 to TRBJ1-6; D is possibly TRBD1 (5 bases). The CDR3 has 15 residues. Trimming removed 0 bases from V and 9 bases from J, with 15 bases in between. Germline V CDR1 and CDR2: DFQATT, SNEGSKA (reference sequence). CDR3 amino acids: CSARDQGGPASPLHF. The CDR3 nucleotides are TGCAGTGCTAGAGATCAGGGAGGACCGGCTTCACCCCTCCACTTT.

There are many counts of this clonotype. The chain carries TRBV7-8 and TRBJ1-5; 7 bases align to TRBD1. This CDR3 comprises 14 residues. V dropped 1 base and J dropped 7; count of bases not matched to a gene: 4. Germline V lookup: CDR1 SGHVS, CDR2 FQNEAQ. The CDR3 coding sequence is TGTGCCAGCAGCTTAGTTACAGGGGAACAGCCCCAGCATTTT. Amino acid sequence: CASSLVTGEQPQHF.

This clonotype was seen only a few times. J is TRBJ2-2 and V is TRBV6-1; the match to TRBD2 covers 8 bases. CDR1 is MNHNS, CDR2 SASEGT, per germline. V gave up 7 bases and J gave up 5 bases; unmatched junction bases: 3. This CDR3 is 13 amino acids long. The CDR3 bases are TGTGCCAGCACAGCGGGAGAAACCGGGGAGCTGTTTTTT. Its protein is CASTAGETGELFF.

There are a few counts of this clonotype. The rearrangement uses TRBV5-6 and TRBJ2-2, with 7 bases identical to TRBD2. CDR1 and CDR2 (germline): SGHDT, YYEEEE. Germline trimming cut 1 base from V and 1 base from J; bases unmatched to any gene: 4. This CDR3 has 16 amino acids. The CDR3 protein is CASSLWDYENTGELFF. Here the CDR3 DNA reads TGTGCCAGCAGCTTGTGGGACTACGAGAACACCGGGGAGCTGTTTTTT.

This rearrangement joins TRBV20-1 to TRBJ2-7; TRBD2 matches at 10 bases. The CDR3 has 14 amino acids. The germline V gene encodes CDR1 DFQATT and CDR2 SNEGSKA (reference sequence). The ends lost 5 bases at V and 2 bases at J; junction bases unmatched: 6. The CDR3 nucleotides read TGCAGTGCTCAAGCGCTAGCGGGAGCCTACGAGCAGTACTTC. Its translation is CSAQALAGAYEQYF.

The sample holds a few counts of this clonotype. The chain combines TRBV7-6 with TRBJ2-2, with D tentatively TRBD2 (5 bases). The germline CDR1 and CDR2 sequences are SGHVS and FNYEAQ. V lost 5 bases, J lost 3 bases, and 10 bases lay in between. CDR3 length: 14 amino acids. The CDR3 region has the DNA TGTGCCAGCAGCGTGGACTCACACACCGGGGAGCTGTTTTTT. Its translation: CASSVDSHTGELFF. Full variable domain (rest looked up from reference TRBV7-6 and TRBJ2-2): GAGVSQSPRYKVTKRGQDVALRCDPISGHVSLYWYRQALGQGPEFLTYFNYEAQQDKSGLPNDRFSAERPEGSISTLTIQRTEQRDSAMYRCASSVDSHTGELFFGEGSRLTVL.

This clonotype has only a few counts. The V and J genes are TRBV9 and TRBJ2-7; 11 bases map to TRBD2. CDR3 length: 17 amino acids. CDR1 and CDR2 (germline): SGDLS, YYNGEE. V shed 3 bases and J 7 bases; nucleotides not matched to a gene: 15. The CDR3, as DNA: TGTGCCAGCAGCGAACACCCTTCACTAGCGGGAGATCAAGAGCAGTACTTC. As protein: CASSEHPSLAGDQEQYF.

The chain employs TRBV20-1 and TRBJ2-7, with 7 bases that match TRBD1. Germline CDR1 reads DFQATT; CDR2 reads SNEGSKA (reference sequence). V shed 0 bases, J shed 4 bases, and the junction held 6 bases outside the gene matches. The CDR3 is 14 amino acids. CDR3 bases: TGCAGTGCTAGAGACGGGACAGCCCGTTACGAGCAGTACTTC. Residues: CSARDGTARYEQYF.

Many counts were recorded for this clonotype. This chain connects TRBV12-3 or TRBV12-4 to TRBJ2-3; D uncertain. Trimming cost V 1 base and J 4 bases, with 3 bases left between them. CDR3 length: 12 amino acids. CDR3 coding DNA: TGTGCCAGCAGTTTAGTCTCAGATACGCAGTATTTT. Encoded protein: CASSLVSDTQYF.

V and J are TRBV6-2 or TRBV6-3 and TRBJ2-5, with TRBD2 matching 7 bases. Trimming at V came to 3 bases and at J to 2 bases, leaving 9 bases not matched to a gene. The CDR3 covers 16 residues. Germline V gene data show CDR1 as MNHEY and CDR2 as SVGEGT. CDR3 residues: CASSYKGGSPQETQYF. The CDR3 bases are TGTGCCAGCAGTTATAAAGGCGGGAGTCCTCAAGAGACCCAGTACTTC.

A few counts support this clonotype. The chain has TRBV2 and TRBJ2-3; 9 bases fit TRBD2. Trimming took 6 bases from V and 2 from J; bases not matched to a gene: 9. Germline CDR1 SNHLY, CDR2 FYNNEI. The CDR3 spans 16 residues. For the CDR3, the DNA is TGTGCCAGCAGCAAGCGGGAGGTACATGCCACAGATACGCAGTATTTT. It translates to CASSKREVHATDTQYF.

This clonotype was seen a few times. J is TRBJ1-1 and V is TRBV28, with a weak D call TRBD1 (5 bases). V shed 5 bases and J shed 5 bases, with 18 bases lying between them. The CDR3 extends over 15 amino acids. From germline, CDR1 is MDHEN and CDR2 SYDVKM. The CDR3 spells CASSPPGGGKTEAFF. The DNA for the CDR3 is TGTGCCAGCAGTCCACCGGGGGGAGGGAAAACTGAAGCTTTCTTT.

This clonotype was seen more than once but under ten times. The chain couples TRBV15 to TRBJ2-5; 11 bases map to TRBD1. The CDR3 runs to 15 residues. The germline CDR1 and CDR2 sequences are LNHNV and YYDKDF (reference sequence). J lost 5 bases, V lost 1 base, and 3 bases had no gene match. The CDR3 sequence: CATSRGTGGAETQYF. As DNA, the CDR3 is TGTGCCACCAGCAGAGGGACAGGGGGCGCGGAGACCCAGTACTTC.

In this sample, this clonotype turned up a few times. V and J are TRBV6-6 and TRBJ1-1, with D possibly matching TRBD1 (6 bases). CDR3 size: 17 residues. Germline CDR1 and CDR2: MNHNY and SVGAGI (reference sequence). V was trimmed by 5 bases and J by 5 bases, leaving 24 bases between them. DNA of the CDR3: TGTGCCAGCAGTCCAGGACGGACTTGGGAGGGGGGTACTGAAGCTTTCTTT. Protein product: CASSPGRTWEGGTEAFF.

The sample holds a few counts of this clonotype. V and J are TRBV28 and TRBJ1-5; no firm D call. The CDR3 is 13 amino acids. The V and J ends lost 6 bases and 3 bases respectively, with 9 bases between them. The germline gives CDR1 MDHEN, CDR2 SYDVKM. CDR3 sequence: CASRSDTNQPQHF. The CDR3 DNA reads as TGTGCCAGCAGATCCGACACCAATCAGCCCCAGCATTTT.

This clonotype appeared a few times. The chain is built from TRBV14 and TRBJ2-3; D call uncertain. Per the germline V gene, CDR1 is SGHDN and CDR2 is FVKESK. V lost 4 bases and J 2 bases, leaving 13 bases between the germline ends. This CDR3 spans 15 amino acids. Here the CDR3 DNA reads TGTGCCAGCAGCCTTATGAAGAGCGTCACAGATACGCAGTATTTT. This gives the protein CASSLMKSVTDTQYF.

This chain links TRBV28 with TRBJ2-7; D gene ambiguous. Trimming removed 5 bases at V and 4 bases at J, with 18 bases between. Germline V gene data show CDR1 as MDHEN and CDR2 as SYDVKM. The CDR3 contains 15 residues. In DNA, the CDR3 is TGTGCCAGCAGTGTCTCAGGTAGCACCCTTTACGAGCAGTACTTC. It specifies CASSVSGSTLYEQYF.

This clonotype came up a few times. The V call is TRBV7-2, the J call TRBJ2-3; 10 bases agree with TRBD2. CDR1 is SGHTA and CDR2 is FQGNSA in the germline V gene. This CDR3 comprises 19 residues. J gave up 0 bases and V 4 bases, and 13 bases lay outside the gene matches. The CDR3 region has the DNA TGTGCCAGCAGCTCCGACCCATTTCTAGCGGGAGCTAGCACAGATACGCAGTATTTT. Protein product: CASSSDPFLAGASTDTQYF. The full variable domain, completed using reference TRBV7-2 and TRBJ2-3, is GAGVSQSPSNKVTEKGKDVELRCDPISGHTALYWYRQSLGQGLEFLIYFQGNSAPDKSGLPSDRFSAERTGGSVSTLTIQRTQQEDSAVYLCASSSDPFLAGASTDTQYFGPGTRLTVL.

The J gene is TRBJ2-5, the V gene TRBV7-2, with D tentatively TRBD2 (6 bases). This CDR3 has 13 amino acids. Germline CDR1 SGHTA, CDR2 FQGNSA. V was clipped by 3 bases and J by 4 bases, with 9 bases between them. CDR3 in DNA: TGTGCCAGCAGCTTGGGAGCGGGAGAGACCCAGTACTTC. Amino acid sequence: CASSLGAGETQYF.

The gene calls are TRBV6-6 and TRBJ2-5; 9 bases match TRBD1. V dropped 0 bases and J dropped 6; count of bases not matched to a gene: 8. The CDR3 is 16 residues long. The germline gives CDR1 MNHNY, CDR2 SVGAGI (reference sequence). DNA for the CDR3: TGTGCCAGCAGTTACTCGGGGGACAGGGCCAGGAAGACCCAGTACTTC. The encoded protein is CASSYSGDRARKTQYF.

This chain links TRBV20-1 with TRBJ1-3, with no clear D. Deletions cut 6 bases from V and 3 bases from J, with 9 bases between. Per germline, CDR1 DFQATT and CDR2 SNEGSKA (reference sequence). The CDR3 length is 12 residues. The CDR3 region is CSATDGGNTIYF. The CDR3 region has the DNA TGCAGTGCCACGGACGGTGGAAACACCATATATTTT.

CDR3 nucleotides: TGTGCCAGCTCACCAACTTTCCTGGACACTGAAGCTTTCTTT. Its protein product is CASSPTFLDTEAFF. The chain combines TRBV18 with TRBJ1-1; D is undetermined. V lost 2 bases and J lost 3, with 10 bases in between. In germline, CDR1 is KGHSH, CDR2 LQKENI. This CDR3 has 14 amino acids.

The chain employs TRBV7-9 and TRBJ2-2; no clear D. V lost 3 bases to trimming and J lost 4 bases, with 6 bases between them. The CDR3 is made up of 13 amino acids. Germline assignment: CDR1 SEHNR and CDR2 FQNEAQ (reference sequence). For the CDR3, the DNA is TGTGCCAGCAGCTTCCGCTCCACCGGGGAGCTGTTTTTT. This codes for CASSFRSTGELFF.

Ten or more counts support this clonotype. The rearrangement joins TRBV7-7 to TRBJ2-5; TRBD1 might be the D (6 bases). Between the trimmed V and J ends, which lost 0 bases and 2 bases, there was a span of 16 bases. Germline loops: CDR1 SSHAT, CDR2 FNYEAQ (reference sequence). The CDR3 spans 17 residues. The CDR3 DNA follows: TGTGCCAGCAGCTTAGCTCCCTGGACAGACACTCAAGAGACCCAGTACTTC. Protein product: CASSLAPWTDTQETQYF. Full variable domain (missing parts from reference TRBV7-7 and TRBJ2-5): GAGVSQSPRYKVTKRGQDVTLRCDPISSHATLYWYQQALGQGPEFLTYFNYEAQPDKSGLPSDRFSAERPEGSISTLTIQRTEQRDSAMYRCASSLAPWTDTQETQYFGPGTRLLVL.

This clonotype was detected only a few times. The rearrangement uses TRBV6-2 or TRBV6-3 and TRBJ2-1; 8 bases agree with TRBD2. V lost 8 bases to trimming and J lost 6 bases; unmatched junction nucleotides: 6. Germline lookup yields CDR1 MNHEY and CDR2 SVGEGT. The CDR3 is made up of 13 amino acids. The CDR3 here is CASGAGGLNEQFF. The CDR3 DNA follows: TGTGCCAGCGGGGCGGGAGGACTCAATGAGCAGTTCTTC.

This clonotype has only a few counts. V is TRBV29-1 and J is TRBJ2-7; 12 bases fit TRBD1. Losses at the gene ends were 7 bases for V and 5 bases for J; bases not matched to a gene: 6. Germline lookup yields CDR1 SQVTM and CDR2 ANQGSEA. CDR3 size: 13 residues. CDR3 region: CSAAGTGGDEQYF. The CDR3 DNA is TGCAGCGCCGCCGGGACAGGGGGCGACGAGCAGTACTTC.

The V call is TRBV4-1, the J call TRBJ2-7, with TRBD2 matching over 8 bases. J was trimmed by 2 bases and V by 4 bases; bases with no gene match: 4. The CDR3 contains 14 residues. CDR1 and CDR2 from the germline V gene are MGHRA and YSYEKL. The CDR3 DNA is TGCGCCAGCAGCCGGAGTAGCGGGACCTACGAGCAGTACTTC. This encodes CASSRSSGTYEQYF.